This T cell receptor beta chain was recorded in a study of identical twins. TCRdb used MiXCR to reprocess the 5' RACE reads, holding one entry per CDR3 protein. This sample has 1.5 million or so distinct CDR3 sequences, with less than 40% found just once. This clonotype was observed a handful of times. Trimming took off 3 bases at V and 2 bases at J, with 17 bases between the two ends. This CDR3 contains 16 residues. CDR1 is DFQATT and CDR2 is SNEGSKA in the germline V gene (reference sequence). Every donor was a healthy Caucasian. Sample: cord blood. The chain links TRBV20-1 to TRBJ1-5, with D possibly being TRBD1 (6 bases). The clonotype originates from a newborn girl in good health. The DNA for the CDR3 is TGCAGTGCTAGTTGGGACACCTCCCGGGGCAATCAGCCCCAGCATTTT. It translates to CSASWDTSRGNQPQHF.